The 25 T cell receptor beta chains listed next were all sequenced from one sample in a study of beta chain features in type 1 diabetes. Since all of the isolated RNA was reverse transcribed, expressed TCRB transcripts were what got sequenced. Libraries were prepared by immunoSEQ multiplex PCR; TCRdb keeps only in-frame clonotypes and omits some of them. The profile shows 200,000 to 300,000 clones, 13% to 15% of them singletons. Sequenced input: naive CD4+ T cells from blood. Receptor source: a woman between 40 and 55 years old in good health.

The chain has TRBV10-3 and TRBJ2-1; D is perhaps TRBD2 (7 bases). Trimming stripped 0 bases from V and 9 bases from J, with 18 bases between. The germline V gene encodes CDR1 ENHRY and CDR2 SYGVKD. CDR3 length: 16 residues. This CDR3 is CAISESLRGGPSEQFF. Written as DNA, the CDR3 is TGTGCCATCAGTGAGTCGCTTAGGGGGGGGCCGTCTGAGCAGTTCTTC.

This clone was observed a handful of times. This rearrangement joins TRBV7-8 to TRBJ2-3; 9 bases line up with TRBD1. Germline CDR1 reads SGHVS; CDR2 reads FQNEAQ. This CDR3 has 16 residues. Germline trimming cut 4 bases from V and 6 bases from J; bases unmatched to any gene: 11. This CDR3 is CASSSLDRGNRDTQYF. In DNA form, the CDR3 reads TGTGCCAGCAGCTCCCTCGACAGGGGGAACCGGGATACGCAGTATTTT.

The chain recombines TRBV29-1 with TRBJ2-3, with D tentatively TRBD2 (5 bases). Germline assignment: CDR1 SQVTM and CDR2 ANQGSEA. V gave up 7 bases and J gave up 4 bases, with 12 bases separating them. CDR3 length equals 12 residues. Here the CDR3 reads CSGRAGSDTQYF. The DNA for the CDR3 is TGCAGCGGGCGGGCCGGCTCAGATACGCAGTATTTT.

The sample holds a few counts of this clone. The chain links TRBV5-1 to TRBJ2-7, with 8 bases fitting TRBD2. The CDR3 runs to 17 residues. With 0 bases clipped from V and 2 bases from J, the junction kept 10 bases outside the gene matches. CDR1 is SGHRS and CDR2 is YFSETQ in the germline V gene. The CDR3 bases are TGCGCCAGCAGCTTGGGGGTTTTAGCGGGGAGTACCTACGAGCAGTACTTC. Translation: CASSLGVLAGSTYEQYF.

The J gene is TRBJ2-7, the V gene TRBV2; 9 bases are shared with TRBD1. With 5 bases clipped from V and 4 bases from J, the junction kept 6 bases outside the gene matches. Germline loops: CDR1 SNHLY, CDR2 FYNNEI. This CDR3 is built from 14 residues. CDR3 sequence: CASSPGTGRYEQYF. The CDR3 DNA sequence: TGTGCCAGCAGTCCCGGGACAGGGAGGTACGAGCAGTACTTC. The complete variable domain, with remaining parts taken from reference TRBV2 and TRBJ2-7, reads EPEVTQTPSHQVTQMGQEVILRCVPISNHLYFYWYRQILGQKVEFLVSFYNNEISEKSEIFDDQFSVERPDGSNFTLKIRSTKLEDSAMYFCASSPGTGRYEQYFGPGTRLTVT.

This clone was counted only a few times. The J gene is TRBJ1-6, the V gene TRBV2, with a tentative D call TRBD1 (5 bases). Trimming removed 5 bases from V and 8 bases from J, with 10 bases in between. The CDR3 has 13 amino acids. CDR1 and CDR2 (germline): SNHLY, FYNNEI. The CDR3 sequence is CASSLGRYSPLHF. Here the CDR3 DNA reads TGTGCCAGCAGTCTGGGGCGGTATTCACCCCTCCACTTT.

The V gene is TRBV7-2, the J gene TRBJ1-6; tentatively, D is TRBD1 (6 bases). V was pared by 1 base and J by 7 bases, with 14 bases between. Germline V gives CDR1 SGHTA, CDR2 FQGNSA. The CDR3 is made up of 16 amino acids. The CDR3 sequence: CASSLVGGQGNSPLHF. The CDR3 DNA reads as TGTGCCAGCAGCTTAGTCGGGGGGCAAGGGAATTCACCCCTCCACTTT.

The J gene is TRBJ2-2, the V gene TRBV20-1, with 8 bases fitting TRBD2. Trimming at V came to 5 bases and at J to 9 bases, leaving 2 bases not matched to a gene. In germline, CDR1 is DFQATT, CDR2 SNEGSKA (reference sequence). CDR3 length equals 11 residues. CDR3 loop: CSARGGRELFF. The CDR3 nucleotides read TGCAGTGCTCGGGGGGGTCGGGAGCTGTTTTTT.

This clone is a singleton in its sample. This chain links TRBV6-4 with TRBJ2-3; 9 positions agree with TRBD1. Germline CDR1 reads MRHNA; CDR2 reads SNTAGT. The CDR3 runs to 13 residues. V dropped 5 bases and J dropped 6; count of bases not matched to a gene: 3. CDR3 sequence: CASSKQGADTQYF. The CDR3, as DNA: TGTGCCAGCAGTAAACAGGGGGCGGATACGCAGTATTTT.

V gene TRBV5-5 combines with J gene TRBJ2-5; a weak D match, TRBD1 (5 bases). Trimming stripped 5 bases from V and 5 bases from J, with 16 bases between. Germline V lookup: CDR1 SGHKS, CDR2 YYEKEE (reference sequence). The CDR3 spans 14 residues. The CDR3 protein is CASRRNQGWETQYF. Here the CDR3 DNA reads TGTGCCAGCAGAAGAAATCAGGGCTGGGAGACCCAGTACTTC.

The chain links TRBV25-1 to TRBJ2-1; 11 bases fit TRBD2. The CDR3 spans 15 residues. J gave up 7 bases and V 4 bases, and 6 bases lay outside the gene matches. CDR1 is MGHDK, CDR2 SYGVNS, per germline. CDR3 region: CASSGVGLAVNEQFF. The CDR3 DNA reads TGTGCCAGCAGTGGAGTGGGACTAGCGGTTAATGAGCAGTTCTTC.

This clone has just a few counts. One end of the junction fails to match germline, which may point to a read error. V is TRBV7-2 and J is TRBJ2-3, with D possibly TRBD2 on 5 matching bases. The CDR3 is 14 residues long. The V gene's germline CDR1 is SGHTA and CDR2 FQGNSA. The CDR3 sequence: CASSSSPNSDTQYF. The CDR3 DNA reads as TGTGCCAGCAGCTCTAGCCCGAATTCAGACACGCAGTATTTT. Filled out from reference TRBV7-2 and TRBJ2-3, the complete variable domain reads GAGVSQSPSNKVTEKGKDVELRCDPISGHTALYWYRQSLGQGLEFLIYFQGNSAPDKSGLPSDRFSAERTGGSVSTLTIQRTQQEDSAVYLCASSSSPNSDTQYFGPGTRLTVL.

The chain employs TRBV5-1 and TRBJ2-2, with 10 bases that match TRBD1. CDR1 SGHRS and CDR2 YFSETQ come from the germline V gene. The length of the CDR3 is 16 residues. Trimming removed 4 bases from V and 2 bases from J; junction bases left unmatched: 5. CDR3 amino acids: CASSPWTGGNTGELFF. The CDR3 DNA sequence: TGCGCCAGCAGCCCGTGGACAGGGGGAAACACCGGGGAGCTGTTTTTT.

The V call is TRBV5-1, the J call TRBJ2-7; possibly TRBD1 for D (6 bases). V gave up 0 bases and J gave up 4 bases, with 11 bases separating them. The CDR3 spans 14 residues. CDR1 is SGHRS and CDR2 is YFSETQ in the germline V gene. The DNA of the CDR3 is TGCGCCAGCAGCTTGGGGGGGACAAGTTACGAGCAGTACTTC. It encodes CASSLGGTSYEQYF.

The table lists this clone with a few counts. The chain couples TRBV21-1 to TRBJ1-6. TRBV21-1 is flagged as a pseudogene. The CDR3 covers 16 residues. CDR3 DNA: TGTGCCAGCAGGAACGGGAGGGTGCGTGTGGATTCACCCCTCCACTTT. It yields the protein CASRNGRVRVDSPLHF.

The rearrangement links TRBV7-9 to TRBJ1-2; D is possibly TRBD1 (6 bases). The CDR3 runs 12 residues. The ends were cut back, 3 bases at V and 10 bases at J, with 12 bases in the middle. CDR1 is SEHNR and CDR2 is FQNEAQ in the germline V gene (reference sequence). The CDR3 protein is CASSFSDSFYTF. In DNA form, the CDR3 reads TGTGCCAGCAGCTTTTCGGACAGCTTCTACACCTTC.

This clone showed up just a few times. Mismatch with germline at one junction end may stem from a read error. The chain couples TRBV6-6 to TRBJ2-1; D is uncertain. This CDR3 contains 12 residues. Germline V gives CDR1 MNHNY, CDR2 SVGAGI (reference sequence). Here the CDR3 reads CASSYSNNEQFF. CDR3 in DNA: TGTGCCAGCAGTTACTCCAACAATGAGCAGTTCTTC.

In DNA, the CDR3 is TGTGCCAGCAGCGTAGCCCAGGGCCCTGGGGAGACCCAGTACTTC. Its translation is CASSVAQGPGETQYF. The chain has TRBV9 and TRBJ2-5; D might be TRBD1 (5 bases). Trimming shortened V by 0 bases and J by 5 bases, and 14 bases separated the two germline ends. This CDR3 region has 15 residues. Germline loops: CDR1 SGDLS, CDR2 YYNGEE. The full variable domain, rest sourced from reference TRBV9 and TRBJ2-5, is DSGVTQTPKHLITATGQRVTLRCSPRSGDLSVYWYQQSLDQGLQFLIQYYNGEERAKGNILERFSAQQFPDLHSELNLSSLELGDSALYFCASSVAQGPGETQYFGPGTRLLVL.

This clone was counted a few times. V gene TRBV20-1 combines with J gene TRBJ2-5; D is perhaps TRBD1 (5 bases). Germline-derived CDR1 and CDR2 are DFQATT and SNEGSKA (reference sequence). Trimming took 1 base from V and 6 from J, leaving 6 bases between them. The CDR3 has 11 residues. CDR3 nucleotide sequence: TGCAGTGCTAGAGCAGGGAAGACCCAGTACTTC. Protein product: CSARAGKTQYF.

The table lists this clone with a few counts. This chain uses TRBV5-4 with TRBJ2-3, with TRBD1 as a possible D gene (6 bases). Deletions cut 4 bases from V and 4 bases from J, with 16 bases between. Per germline, CDR1 SGHNT and CDR2 YYREEE (reference sequence). This CDR3 has 15 residues. The CDR3 loop is CASSVRAGVADTQYF. CDR3 bases: TGTGCCAGCAGCGTCCGGGCAGGGGTGGCAGATACGCAGTATTTT.

This clone was observed a few times. CDR3: CASSSGRTPGFYGYTF. CDR3 nucleotide sequence: TGTGCCAGCAGTTCTGGCAGGACACCAGGATTCTATGGCTACACCTTC. The rearrangement links TRBV7-9 to TRBJ1-2; TRBD1 is a possible D gene (5 bases). V was cut by 6 bases and J by 4 bases, with 21 bases left in between. Germline CDR1 is SEHNR and CDR2 is FQNEAQ (reference sequence). The CDR3 length is 16 residues.

V is TRBV10-3 and J is TRBJ2-5; TRBD1 is a possible D gene (5 bases). Trimming pared 10 bases from V and 5 bases from J, leaving 17 bases between. The CDR3 sequence is 13 residues long. From germline, CDR1 is ENHRY and CDR2 SYGVKD. CDR3 DNA: TGTGCCACCACAAGACAGTCCTTGGAGACCCAGTACTTC. It translates to CATTRQSLETQYF.

This clone was seen a single time. V is TRBV6-1 and J is TRBJ2-7; D possibly corresponds to TRBD1 (6 bases). The V gene's germline CDR1 is MNHNS and CDR2 SASEGT. CDR3 length: 15 amino acids. V lost 6 bases, J lost 3 bases, and 18 bases lay in between. The CDR3 protein is CASRRGTLVLYEQYF. The DNA for the CDR3 is TGTGCCAGCAGGAGGGGGACCCTAGTGCTCTACGAGCAGTACTTC.

This clone was seen a few times. The chain has TRBV9 and TRBJ1-4, with D hard to call. The V and J ends lost 3 bases and 0 bases respectively, with 6 bases between them. The CDR3 contains 14 residues. Germline CDR1 and CDR2: SGDLS and YYNGEE. The CDR3 sequence: CASSATTTNEKLFF. The CDR3 nucleotides are TGTGCCAGCAGCGCGACAACAACTAATGAAAAACTGTTTTTT.

V gene TRBV5-8 combines with J gene TRBJ2-5, with D tentatively TRBD2 (6 bases). V gave up 1 base and J gave up 2 bases, with 12 bases separating them. The CDR3 has 15 residues. Germline assignment: CDR1 SGHTS and CDR2 YDEGEE. The CDR3 DNA sequence: TGTGCCAGCAGCTTGAGAAGGGCGGGACAAGAGACCCAGTACTTC. Translated: CASSLRRAGQETQYF.